These 3 T cell receptor beta chains originate from one sample sequenced in a study of T cell responses to AZD1222 COVID-19 vaccine. Produced via immunoSEQ multiplex PCR; TCRdb's table is partial and in-frame only. The repertoire has around 120,000 clones, 70% to 90% of them found once; the top ten carry approximately 30%. The specimen comprised peripheral blood, sampled on day 0 of AZD1222 vaccination. These receptors all stem from an adult in good health.

V usage is TRBV5-1 and J usage is TRBJ1-3, with a possible D match to TRBD1 (6 bases). Germline loops: CDR1 SGHRS, CDR2 YFSETQ. CDR3 size: 14 residues. V gave up 4 bases and J gave up 9 bases, with 17 bases separating them. The CDR3 DNA reads TGCGCCAGCAGCACACAGGGTAGTCGGAGCACCATATATTTT. Protein product: CASSTQGSRSTIYF. The whole variable domain, filled in from reference TRBV5-1 and TRBJ1-3, reads KAGVTQTPRYLIKTRGQQVTLSCSPISGHRSVSWYQQTPGQGLQFLFEYFSETQRNKGNFPGRFSGRQFSNSRSEMNVSTLELGDSALYLCASSTQGSRSTIYFGEGSWLTVV.

This chain joins TRBV5-1 and TRBJ1-1, with D perhaps TRBD1 (5 bases). The CDR3 is 14 residues long. Trimming took off 0 bases at V and 4 bases at J, with 10 bases between the two ends. CDR1 and CDR2 from the germline V gene are SGHRS and YFSETQ. The CDR3 DNA is TGCGCCAGCAGCTTGGACCAGGGAGGCACTGAAGCTTTCTTT. Translated, it gives CASSLDQGGTEAFF.

The CDR3 DNA reads TGTGCCAGCAGCTTGGCCGGGACAGGGAACACTGAAGCTTTCTTT. Amino acids: CASSLAGTGNTEAFF. The V and J genes are TRBV5-4 and TRBJ1-1, with TRBD1 matching over 8 bases. The CDR3 has 15 residues. V was pared by 0 bases and J by 1 base, with 2 bases of the junction left unmatched. Germline CDR1 and CDR2: SGHNT and YYREEE (reference sequence).